This is a list of T cell receptor beta chains from one sample in a study of neurological immune-mediated disorders. TCRdb fed the 5' RACE reads into MiXCR, producing one record per CDR3 protein. The table includes 35,000 to 40,000 distinct CDR3 sequences, about 7% detected once. Sample: PBMCs. The receptor source for this set is a woman aged 35 to 49 in good health. Both conserved end residues are trimmed from each CDR3. Clone size appears in some rows only: once, few, many, or a class for an expanded clone.

CDR3 protein: ASLAGTGNTEAF
V gene: TRBV5-1
clone size: many
J gene: TRBJ1-1
CDR3 length: 12

CDR3 protein: ASSPLAGGDTGELF
V gene: TRBV7-6
clone size: few
J gene: TRBJ2-2
CDR3 length: 14

CDR3 protein: ASTGDGRAGELF
V gene: TRBV3-1
clone size: many
J gene: TRBJ2-2
CDR3 length: 12

CDR3 protein: ASSPRDRGNTEQF
V gene: TRBV7-8
clone size: many
J gene: TRBJ2-1
CDR3 length: 13

CDR3 protein: ASSGGLAGGSEQY
V gene: TRBV12-3/TRBV12-4
clone size: many
J gene: TRBJ2-7
CDR3 length: 13

CDR3 protein: ASSVVADFSYNSPLH
V gene: TRBV9
clone size: many
J gene: TRBJ1-6
CDR3 length: 15

CDR3 protein: SAGQGSDIGELF
V gene: TRBV20-1
clone size: medium-sized
J gene: TRBJ2-2
CDR3 length: 12

CDR3 protein: SASGSSGGIEMWEQY
V gene: TRBV20-1
clone size: medium-sized
J gene: TRBJ2-7
CDR3 length: 15

CDR3 protein: ASTPPEAPYEQY
V gene: TRBV7-9
clone size: many
J gene: TRBJ2-7
CDR3 length: 12

CDR3 protein: ASTPGTAGTEAF
V gene: TRBV28
clone size: many
J gene: TRBJ1-1
CDR3 length: 12

CDR3 protein: ASRGVSGANVLT
V gene: TRBV28
clone size: many
J gene: TRBJ2-6
CDR3 length: 12

CDR3 protein: ASSQNPQGASGGSYNEQF
V gene: TRBV9
clone size: many
J gene: TRBJ2-1
CDR3 length: 18

CDR3 protein: ATSGYQPQH
V gene: TRBV24-1
clone size: many
J gene: TRBJ1-5
CDR3 length: 9

CDR3 protein: ASSHGQDEQY
V gene: TRBV6-6
clone size: many
J gene: TRBJ2-7
CDR3 length: 10

CDR3 protein: ASSPTGPLNYGYT
V gene: TRBV12-3/TRBV12-4
clone size: many
J gene: TRBJ1-2
CDR3 length: 13

CDR3 protein: SAKNGRRVEAF
V gene: TRBV20-1
clone size: many
J gene: TRBJ1-1
CDR3 length: 11

CDR3 protein: SAITGRMVYEQY
V gene: TRBV20-1
clone size: many
J gene: TRBJ2-7
CDR3 length: 12

CDR3 protein: ASTDRVEGYT
V gene: TRBV28
clone size: many
J gene: TRBJ1-2
CDR3 length: 10

CDR3 protein: ASSPDRPSGNTIY
V gene: TRBV12-3/TRBV12-4
clone size: many
J gene: TRBJ1-3
CDR3 length: 13

CDR3 protein: SASPGPGGYT
V gene: TRBV20-1
clone size: many
J gene: TRBJ1-2
CDR3 length: 10

CDR3 protein: ASSRRGTEAF
V gene: TRBV28
clone size: many
J gene: TRBJ1-1
CDR3 length: 10

CDR3 protein: ASSQDLGVPSSYNEQF
V gene: TRBV3-1
clone size: many
J gene: TRBJ2-1
CDR3 length: 16

CDR3 protein: ASSLGTGFRNSPLH
V gene: TRBV27
clone size: many
J gene: TRBJ1-6
CDR3 length: 14

CDR3 protein: ASSFEGASYNSPLH
V gene: TRBV28
clone size: many
J gene: TRBJ1-6
CDR3 length: 14

CDR3 protein: ASYSGRGLLNYGYT
V gene: TRBV12-3/TRBV12-4
clone size: many
J gene: TRBJ1-2
CDR3 length: 14

CDR3 protein: ASSQSRLARPYEQY
V gene: TRBV16
clone size: many
J gene: TRBJ2-7
CDR3 length: 14

CDR3 protein: SARDQDQGTAYTEAF
V gene: TRBV20-1
clone size: many
J gene: TRBJ1-1
CDR3 length: 15

CDR3 protein: ASSQDSRYTEAF
V gene: TRBV5-1
clone size: medium-sized
J gene: TRBJ1-1
CDR3 length: 12

CDR3 protein: ASSLGDTQY
V gene: TRBV11-2
clone size: many
J gene: TRBJ2-3
CDR3 length: 9

CDR3 protein: ASSPRTTYQETQY
V gene: TRBV7-9
clone size: many
J gene: TRBJ2-5
CDR3 length: 13

CDR3 protein: AIAARGGTEAF
V gene: TRBV10-3
clone size: many
J gene: TRBJ1-1
CDR3 length: 11

CDR3 protein: ASSLAGTDRYT
V gene: TRBV3-1
clone size: many
J gene: TRBJ1-2
CDR3 length: 11

CDR3 protein: ASSYSDRGPYEQY
V gene: TRBV6-5
clone size: few
J gene: TRBJ2-7
CDR3 length: 13

CDR3 protein: ASSFYRGSSYEQY
V gene: TRBV7-2
clone size: many
J gene: TRBJ2-7
CDR3 length: 13

CDR3 protein: ASSFNFPWAF
V gene: TRBV7-9
clone size: many
J gene: TRBJ1-1
CDR3 length: 10

CDR3 protein: ASSTEAGPNSPLH
V gene: TRBV5-1
clone size: many
J gene: TRBJ1-6
CDR3 length: 13

CDR3 protein: ASSLYAVVEGMDEQY
V gene: TRBV28
clone size: many
J gene: TRBJ2-7
CDR3 length: 15

CDR3 protein: ASSWLPGTGGAMDPDTQY
V gene: TRBV11-2
clone size: once
J gene: TRBJ2-3
CDR3 length: 18

CDR3 protein: ASSPATGVKNIQY
V gene: TRBV5-1
clone size: many
J gene: TRBJ2-4
CDR3 length: 13

CDR3 protein: ASSDPSGSFNEQF
V gene: TRBV25-1
clone size: medium-sized
J gene: TRBJ2-1
CDR3 length: 13

CDR3 protein: ASSPTSGAGEQY
V gene: TRBV3-1
clone size: many
J gene: TRBJ2-7
CDR3 length: 12

CDR3 protein: ASSPSALRDGTVYNEQF
V gene: TRBV7-2
clone size: medium-sized
J gene: TRBJ2-1
CDR3 length: 17

CDR3 protein: ASRPSGGKTYEQY
V gene: TRBV7-9
clone size: many
J gene: TRBJ2-7
CDR3 length: 13

CDR3 protein: ASSSGQQIMNTEAF
V gene: TRBV5-1
clone size: many
J gene: TRBJ1-1
CDR3 length: 14

CDR3 protein: ASSNAGPMWEQY
V gene: TRBV27
clone size: many
J gene: TRBJ2-7
CDR3 length: 12

CDR3 protein: ASSFYICSANRGVGTEAF
V gene: TRBV5-1
clone size: -
J gene: TRBJ1-1
CDR3 length: 18

CDR3 protein: SARVLQGTNSPLH
V gene: TRBV20-1
clone size: medium-sized
J gene: TRBJ1-6
CDR3 length: 13

CDR3 protein: ASSQDGSGNSYSEKF
V gene: TRBV4-2
clone size: -
J gene: TRBJ2-1
CDR3 length: 15

CDR3 protein: ASSHRDGNTIY
V gene: TRBV4-2
clone size: few
J gene: TRBJ1-3
CDR3 length: 11

CDR3 protein: ASSLASRTDTQY
V gene: TRBV7-9
clone size: many
J gene: TRBJ2-3
CDR3 length: 12

CDR3 protein: ASSTSAGDYSDTQY
V gene: TRBV7-9
clone size: many
J gene: TRBJ2-3
CDR3 length: 14

CDR3 protein: ATRGAYGYT
V gene: TRBV24-1
clone size: many
J gene: TRBJ1-2
CDR3 length: 9

CDR3 protein: ASSGGAYNEQF
V gene: TRBV9
clone size: many
J gene: TRBJ2-1
CDR3 length: 11

CDR3 protein: ASSQGRQPQETQY
V gene: TRBV4-2
clone size: many
J gene: TRBJ2-5
CDR3 length: 13

CDR3 protein: ASSFKGTGGSGELF
V gene: TRBV12-3/TRBV12-4
clone size: many
J gene: TRBJ2-2
CDR3 length: 14

CDR3 protein: ASRVNSNQPQH
V gene: TRBV2
clone size: many
J gene: TRBJ1-5
CDR3 length: 11

CDR3 protein: SVTQGGTGNAEAF
V gene: TRBV20-1
clone size: many
J gene: TRBJ1-1
CDR3 length: 13

CDR3 protein: ASSPRTLRLYNEQF
V gene: TRBV3-1
clone size: many
J gene: TRBJ2-1
CDR3 length: 14

CDR3 protein: ASSLKGADGYT
V gene: TRBV27
clone size: few
J gene: TRBJ1-2
CDR3 length: 11

CDR3 protein: SARGAAGSSYEQY
V gene: TRBV20-1
clone size: -
J gene: TRBJ2-7
CDR3 length: 13